This entry lists 3 T cell receptor beta chains sequenced from one sample in a study of shared clonotypes between healthy human individuals. The data were produced by immunoSEQ multiplex PCR, yet TCRdb's version contains in-frame clones alone and is incomplete. Of 1.4 million to 1.5 million clones in the sample, roughly 96% were seen once. The sequenced sample consisted of naive CD4+ T cells sorted from blood. The subset denotes: CD45RA+ positively selected. All receptors come from a man aged 30-40 years in good health.

This chain connects TRBV5-1 to TRBJ2-5; 7 nucleotides agree with TRBD1. The CDR3 runs 14 residues. CDR1 is SGHRS, CDR2 YFSETQ, per germline. The J segment lost 5 bases and the V segment lost 0 bases, leaving 4 bases of the junction unmatched. The CDR3: CASSLGGGKETQYF. DNA of the CDR3: TGCGCCAGCAGCTTGGGAGGGGGCAAGGAGACCCAGTACTTC. Drawing the rest from reference TRBV5-1 and TRBJ2-5, the complete variable domain is KAGVTQTPRYLIKTRGQQVTLSCSPISGHRSVSWYQQTPGQGLQFLFEYFSETQRNKGNFPGRFSGRQFSNSRSEMNVSTLELGDSALYLCASSLGGGKETQYFGPGTRLLVL.

The chain combines TRBV5-6 with TRBJ2-7; 7 nucleotides match TRBD1. V lost 2 bases and J lost 6; bases outside the gene matches: 11. CDR1 is SGHDT, CDR2 YYEEEE, per germline. The CDR3 length is 15 residues. CDR3 in DNA: TGTGCCAGCAGCTTTACAGGGGTTGGCGTTGGCGAGCAGTACTTC. Translation: CASSFTGVGVGEQYF.

The chain combines TRBV20-1 with TRBJ2-7; D is uncertain. This CDR3 contains 11 residues. CDR1 DFQATT and CDR2 SNEGSKA come from the germline V gene (reference sequence). Trimming stripped 2 bases from V and 5 bases from J, with 7 bases between. This CDR3 reads CSARRSDEQYF. CDR3 nucleotide sequence: TGCAGTGCTAGACGGAGCGACGAGCAGTACTTC.